This T cell receptor (beta chain) was profiled in a study of blood T cell repertoires in COVID-19. Turning to the study itself: Donors in the United States, Italy and Spain gave samples during acute or convalescent COVID-19. Sources were T cells, B-cell-depleted T cells, or PBMCs; the material itself was cDNA or gDNA.

In the original analysis: Reference gene primer amplification gave estimated nucleated cell counts. Clones were read by immunoSEQ multiplex PCR, and TCRdb kept only the in-frame ones, dropping some. V, J and clone size are taken as reported in that table, and D and trimming were inferred from the DNA itself. The sample includes tens of thousands of clones, approximately 84% seen only once; the top ten take roughly 18%. The germline gives CDR1 SGHTS, CDR2 YDEGEE. This CDR3 comprises 14 residues. Trimming cost V 3 bases and J 7 bases, with 16 bases left between them. The sample comprised peripheral blood. The clonotype originates from a woman older than 75 with acute or convalescent COVID-19. The J gene is TRBJ1-1, the V gene TRBV5-8, with D hard to call. CDR3 in DNA: TGTGCCAGCAGCTACCGGGAGATCTTCGTTGAAGCTTTCTTT. Translation gives CASSYREIFVEAFF.